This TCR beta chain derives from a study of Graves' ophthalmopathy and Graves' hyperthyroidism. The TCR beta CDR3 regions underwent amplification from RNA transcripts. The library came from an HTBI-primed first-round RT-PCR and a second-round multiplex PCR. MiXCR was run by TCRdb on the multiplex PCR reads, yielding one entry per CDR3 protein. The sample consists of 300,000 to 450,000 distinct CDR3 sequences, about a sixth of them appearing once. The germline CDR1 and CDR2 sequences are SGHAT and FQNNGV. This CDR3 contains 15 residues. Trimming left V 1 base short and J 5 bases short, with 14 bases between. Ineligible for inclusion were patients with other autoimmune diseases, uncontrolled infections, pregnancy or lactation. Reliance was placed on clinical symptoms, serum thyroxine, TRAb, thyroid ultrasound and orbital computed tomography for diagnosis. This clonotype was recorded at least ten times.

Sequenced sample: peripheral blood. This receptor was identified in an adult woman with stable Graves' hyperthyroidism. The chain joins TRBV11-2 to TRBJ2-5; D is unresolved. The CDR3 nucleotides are TGTGCCAGCAGCTTAGTGACGGCCCTCCGGGAGACCCAGTACTTC. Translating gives CASSLVTALRETQYF. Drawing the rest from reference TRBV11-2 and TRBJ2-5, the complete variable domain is EAGVAQSPRYKIIEKRQSVAFWCNPISGHATLYWYQQILGQGPKLLIQFQNNGVVDDSQLPKDRFSAERLKGVDSTLKIQPAKLEDSAVYLCASSLVTALRETQYFGPGTRLLVL.